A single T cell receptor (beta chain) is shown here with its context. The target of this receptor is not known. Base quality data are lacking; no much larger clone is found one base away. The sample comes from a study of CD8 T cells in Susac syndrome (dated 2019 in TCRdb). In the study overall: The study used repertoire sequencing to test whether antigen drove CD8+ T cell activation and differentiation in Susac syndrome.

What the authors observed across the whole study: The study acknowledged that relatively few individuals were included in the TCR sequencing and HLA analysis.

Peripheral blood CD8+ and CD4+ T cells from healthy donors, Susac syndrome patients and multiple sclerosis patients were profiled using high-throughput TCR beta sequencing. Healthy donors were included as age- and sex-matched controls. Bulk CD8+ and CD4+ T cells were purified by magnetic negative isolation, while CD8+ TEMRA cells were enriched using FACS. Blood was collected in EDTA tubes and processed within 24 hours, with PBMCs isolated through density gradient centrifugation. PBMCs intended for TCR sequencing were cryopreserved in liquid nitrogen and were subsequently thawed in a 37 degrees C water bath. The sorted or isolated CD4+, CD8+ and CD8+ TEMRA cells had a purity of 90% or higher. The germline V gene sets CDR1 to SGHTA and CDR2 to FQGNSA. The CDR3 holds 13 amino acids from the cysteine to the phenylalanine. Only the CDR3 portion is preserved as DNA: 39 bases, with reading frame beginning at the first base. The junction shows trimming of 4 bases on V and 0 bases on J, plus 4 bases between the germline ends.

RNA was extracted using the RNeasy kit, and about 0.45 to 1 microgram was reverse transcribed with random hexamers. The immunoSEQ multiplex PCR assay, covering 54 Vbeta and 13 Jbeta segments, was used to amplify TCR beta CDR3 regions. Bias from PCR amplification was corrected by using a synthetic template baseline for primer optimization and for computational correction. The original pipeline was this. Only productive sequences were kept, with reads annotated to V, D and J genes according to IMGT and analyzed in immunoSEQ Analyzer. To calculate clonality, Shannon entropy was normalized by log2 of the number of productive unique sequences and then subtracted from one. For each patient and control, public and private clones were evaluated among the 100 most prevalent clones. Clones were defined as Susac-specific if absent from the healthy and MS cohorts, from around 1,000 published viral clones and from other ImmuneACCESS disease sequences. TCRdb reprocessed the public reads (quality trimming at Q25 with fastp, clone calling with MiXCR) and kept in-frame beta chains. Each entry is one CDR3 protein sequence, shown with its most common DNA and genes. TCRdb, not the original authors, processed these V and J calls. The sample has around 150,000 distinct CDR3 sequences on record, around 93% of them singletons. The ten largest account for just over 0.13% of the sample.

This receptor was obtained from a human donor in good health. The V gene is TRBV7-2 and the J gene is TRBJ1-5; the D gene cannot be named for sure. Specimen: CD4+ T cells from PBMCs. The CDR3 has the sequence CASSSGSNQPQHF. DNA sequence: TGTGCCAGCAGCTCGGGTAGCAATCAGCCCCAGCATTTT.